These 23 T cell receptor beta chains were all obtained from the same sample, sequenced in a study of radiotherapy plus CTLA-4 blockade in lung cancer. Generated by immunoSEQ multiplex PCR, the TCRdb table keeps only in-frame clones and is missing some. The sample holds over 15,000 clones, roughly 83% seen once. The sequencing used peripheral blood, collected from a patient treated with radiotherapy plus ipilimumab. The source of these receptors is a human donor with non-small cell lung cancer whose response to radiotherapy plus ipilimumab could not be evaluated.

The chain carries TRBV7-2 and TRBJ2-2, with D unresolved. Germline values: CDR1 SGHTA, CDR2 FQGNSA. The CDR3 totals 13 residues. The V end was cut by 6 bases, the J end by 4 bases, with 9 bases between. The CDR3 region is CASRLVSTGELFF. CDR3 DNA sequence: TGTGCCAGCAGGCTAGTTAGCACCGGGGAGCTGTTTTTT.

As for this clone: The sample has other DNA sequences that encode this CDR3 too. The chain couples TRBV5-1 to TRBJ1-2; D possibly corresponds to TRBD1 (5 bases). This CDR3 comprises 14 residues. V was pared by 5 bases and J by 8 bases, with 19 bases between. The V gene's germline CDR1 is SGHRS and CDR2 YFSETQ. The CDR3, as DNA: TGCGCCAGCAGACATCGGCAGGGTGAGGACGGCTACACCTTC. Its translation is CASRHRQGEDGYTF.

CDR3 residues: CASSSSRIGLDANYGYTF. The CDR3 nucleotides are TGTGCCAGCAGCTCTAGCCGGATCGGTCTAGACGCTAACTATGGCTACACCTTC. The chain combines TRBV7-8 with TRBJ1-2; D unclear. CDR1 is SGHVS, CDR2 FQNEAQ, per germline. The CDR3 loop spans 18 amino acids. Between the trimmed V and J ends, which lost 4 bases and 0 bases, there was a span of 21 bases. Combining the CDR3 with reference TRBV7-8 and TRBJ1-2 gives the whole variable domain GAGVSQSPRYKVAKRGQDVALRCDPISGHVSLFWYQQALGQGPEFLTYFQNEAQLDKSGLPSDRFFAERPEGSVSTLKIQRTQQEDSAVYLCASSSSRIGLDANYGYTFGSGTRLTVV.

The chain links TRBV4-1 to TRBJ2-5, with TRBD1 matching 8 bases. Germline loops: CDR1 MGHRA, CDR2 YSYEKL. The CDR3 is 15 amino acids. V shed 6 bases, J shed 4 bases, and the junction held 10 bases outside the gene matches. CDR3 bases: TGCGCCAGCAGGTTAATTGGACAGGGCGGAGAGACCCAGTACTTC. The encoded protein is CASRLIGQGGETQYF.

CDR3 DNA sequence: TGTGCCACCAGCAGAGTAGCGGGGGGGCGCAGTGAGCAGTTCTTC. Translation: CATSRVAGGRSEQFF. The chain carries TRBV15 and TRBJ2-1, with 11 bases matching TRBD2. The V gene's germline CDR1 is LNHNV and CDR2 YYDKDF (reference sequence). The CDR3 is 15 residues long. V trimming: 1 base; J trimming: 9 bases; junction bases outside the gene matches: 5.

The V and J genes are TRBV9 and TRBJ2-5; 11 nucleotides match TRBD2. V was pared by 6 bases and J by 1 base, with 8 bases of the junction left unmatched. Germline loops: CDR1 SGDLS, CDR2 YYNGEE. The CDR3 spans 16 residues. In DNA form, the CDR3 reads TGTGCCAGCAACTCCGGGACTAGCGGCGCCCAAGAGACCCAGTACTTC. It specifies CASNSGTSGAQETQYF.

The chain uses TRBV11-2 and TRBJ2-7, with 7 bases lining up with TRBD1. Germline V CDR1 and CDR2: SGHAT, FQNNGV. The V gene end was trimmed by 8 bases and the J gene end by 10 bases; junction bases not matched to a gene: 11. This CDR3 contains 12 residues. CDR3 amino acids: CASQMTGIRQYF. CDR3 coding DNA: TGTGCCAGCCAGATGACAGGGATTCGTCAGTACTTC.

This sequence joins TRBV7-3 and TRBJ2-2, with 12 nucleotides matching TRBD2. Trimming at V came to 5 bases and at J to 3 bases, leaving 1 base not matched to a gene. The germline CDR1 and CDR2 sequences are SGHTA and FQGTGA. The CDR3 runs to 15 residues. The CDR3 here is CASSRTSGDTGELFF. In DNA form, the CDR3 reads TGTGCCAGCAGCCGGACTAGCGGGGACACCGGGGAGCTGTTTTTT.

Points on this clone: An end of the junction differs from the germline gene, which may be a read error. This chain uses TRBV5-6 with TRBJ2-7; 12 bases line up with TRBD2. The CDR3 has 13 amino acids. Germline V gene sequence: CDR1 SGHDT, CDR2 YYEEEE. This CDR3 reads CASSLTSGGPLDF. The DNA of the CDR3 is TGTGCCAGCAGCTTAACTAGCGGGGGGCCCCTCGACTTC.

The rearrangement links TRBV6-5 to TRBJ1-1; 7 bases match TRBD1. V gave up 4 bases and J gave up 5 bases; unmatched junction bases: 4. CDR1 and CDR2 (germline): MNHEY, SVGAGI. There are 13 residues in the CDR3. The CDR3 DNA reads TGTGCCAGCAGTTCGGGACAGCGAACTGAAGCTTTCTTT. This sequence encodes CASSSGQRTEAFF.

This chain links TRBV19 with TRBJ2-5; D may be TRBD2 (6 bases). The CDR3 has 16 amino acids. Germline CDR1 LNHDA, CDR2 SQIVND (reference sequence). Trimming left V 4 bases short and J 0 bases short, with 15 bases between. CDR3 protein: CASSKIVGGDQETQYF. The CDR3 DNA sequence: TGTGCCAGTAGTAAAATAGTAGGAGGGGACCAAGAGACCCAGTACTTC.

The rearrangement joins TRBV7-2 to TRBJ1-1; a possible D gene is TRBD1 (5 bases). The CDR3 is 13 amino acids. The germline V gene has CDR1 SGHTA and CDR2 FQGNSA. The V end was cut by 1 base, the J end by 4 bases, with 7 bases between. This chain's CDR3 is CASSLGGGTEAFF. The CDR3 coding sequence is TGTGCCAGCAGCTTAGGGGGGGGCACTGAAGCTTTCTTT.

The chain is built from TRBV6-6 and TRBJ1-1, with TRBD1 as a possible D gene (5 bases). The CDR3 sequence is 13 residues long. Germline CDR1 reads MNHNY; CDR2 reads SVGAGI (reference sequence). Trimming removed 10 bases from V and 5 bases from J, with 17 bases in between. CDR3 nucleotides: TGTGCCACAATTCCATATGGGGCTACTGAAGCTTTCTTT. Translating gives CATIPYGATEAFF.

This chain connects TRBV2 to TRBJ1-5; 8 bases agree with TRBD1. V lost 8 bases, J lost 11 bases, and 14 bases stayed unmatched. The germline V gene encodes CDR1 SNHLY and CDR2 FYNNEI. The CDR3 covers 14 residues. CDR3 sequence: CASSDRAPSRSQHF. In nucleotides, the CDR3 is TGTGCCAGCTCGGACAGGGCTCCCTCAAGGTCCCAGCATTTT.

This chain uses TRBV7-8 with TRBJ2-5; 9 nucleotides agree with TRBD2. Matching the DNA end better, TRBJ2-7 makes the J call doubtful. The germline V gene encodes CDR1 SGHVS and CDR2 FQNEAQ. This CDR3 is built from 15 residues. The CDR3 DNA reads TGTGCCAGCAGCACTGGACTAGCGTTCTCCTACGAGCAGTACTTC. Its protein product is CASSTGLAFSYEQYF.

About this clone: The junction does not match germline at one end; this may be a read error. The chain couples TRBV11-3 to TRBJ2-1; D uncertain. Germline V gives CDR1 SGHNT, CDR2 YENEEA. The CDR3 runs 16 residues. In DNA, the CDR3 is TGTGCCAGCAACTTATTACGGCAAGAGGCCTACAATGAGCAGTTCTTC. Its protein is CASNLLRQEAYNEQFF. The full variable domain, in which reference TRBV11-3 and TRBJ2-1 provide the parts outside the CDR3, is EAGVVQSPRYKIIEKKQPVAFWCNPISGHNTLYWYLQNLGQGPELLIRYENEEAVDDSQLPKDRFSAERLKGVDSTLKIQPAELGDSAVYLCASNLLRQEAYNEQFFGPGTRLTVL.

The chain carries TRBV7-2 and TRBJ2-1; D perhaps matches TRBD2 (6 bases). The CDR3 is 16 residues long. V lost 4 bases, J lost 3 bases, and 16 bases lay in between. Germline assignment: CDR1 SGHTA and CDR2 FQGNSA. The CDR3 DNA sequence: TGTGCCAGCAGCTGGGGGGTTGCGGCCCGCTACAATGAGCAGTTCTTC. Translation: CASSWGVAARYNEQFF.

The V call is TRBV5-6, the J call TRBJ2-1; 8 bases line up with TRBD2. Germline trimming cut 8 bases from V and 9 bases from J; bases unmatched to any gene: 16. CDR1 and CDR2 (germline): SGHDT, YYEEEE. The CDR3 covers 15 residues. Here the CDR3 DNA reads TGTGCCAGTAAACCGGGACTAGGGTTGGGGGCTGAGCAGTTCTTC. Its translation is CASKPGLGLGAEQFF.

This chain uses TRBV5-5 with TRBJ2-3, with TRBD2 identical over 8 bases. Trimming cost V 2 bases and J 5 bases; bases outside gene matches: 10. The CDR3 has 16 residues. Germline V CDR1 and CDR2: SGHKS, YYEKEE (reference sequence). CDR3: CASSLPTSGKRDTQYF. The CDR3, as DNA: TGTGCCAGCAGCTTACCTACTAGCGGTAAGAGAGATACGCAGTATTTT.

V gene TRBV7-9 combines with J gene TRBJ2-3; possible D gene TRBD1, 5 bases. This CDR3 is built from 14 residues. Between the trimmed V and J ends, which lost 5 bases and 4 bases, there was a span of 13 bases. CDR1 and CDR2 (germline): SEHNR, FQNEAQ (reference sequence). CDR3 in amino acids: CASSPAGYPDTQYF. CDR3 nucleotides: TGTGCCAGCAGCCCGGCAGGGTACCCAGATACGCAGTATTTT. Complete variable domain (other parts from reference TRBV7-9 and TRBJ2-3): DTGVSQNPRHKITKRGQNVTFRCDPISEHNRLYWYRQTLGQGPEFLTYFQNEAQLEKSRLLSDRFSAERPKGSFSTLEIQRTEQGDSAMYLCASSPAGYPDTQYFGPGTRLTVL.

The rearrangement uses TRBV5-4 and TRBJ2-3, with D possibly being TRBD2 (6 bases). Germline-derived CDR1 and CDR2 are SGHNT and YYREEE (reference sequence). Trimming removed 0 bases from V and 6 bases from J, with 20 bases in between. CDR3 length equals 17 residues. DNA for the CDR3: TGTGCCAGCAGCTTGGGGCGGGGAGGTGGGGGGAGCGATACGCAGTATTTT. Translation gives CASSLGRGGGGSDTQYF.

The chain has TRBV29-1 and TRBJ2-5; D is possibly TRBD2 (5 bases). The V gene's germline CDR1 is SQVTM and CDR2 ANQGSEA. The CDR3 sequence is 13 residues long. Trimming took off 6 bases at V and 2 bases at J, with 13 bases between the two ends. The CDR3 region has the DNA TGCAGCGTCGATGACGGGGAACAAGAGACCCAGTACTTC. Translation gives CSVDDGEQETQYF.

V gene TRBV6-6 combines with J gene TRBJ1-1; unclear D gene. In germline, CDR1 is MNHNY, CDR2 SVGAGI (reference sequence). Trimming removed 5 bases at V and 10 bases at J, with 5 bases between. CDR3 length: 9 amino acids. The CDR3 DNA reads as TGTGCCAGCAGTCCCTCAGCTTTCTTT. Translation gives CASSPSAFF.